This TCR beta chain is from a study of cytomegalovirus exposure and HLA in healthy donors. This clone was found a few times. The CDR3 contains 13 residues. The V and J ends lost 6 bases and 8 bases, in that order; junction bases with no gene match: 9. Germline CDR1 and CDR2: MDHEN and SYDVKM. 60 Vbeta and 13 Jbeta primers were used in PCR. Produced via immunoSEQ multiplex PCR; TCRdb's table is partial and in-frame only. The table lists more than 90,000 clones, around three quarters of them singletons, with around 3% in the top ten. This TCR was recovered from a woman aged 18-29 years in good health and CMV-seropositive. The sample taken for sequencing was PBMCs. This chain connects TRBV28 to TRBJ1-2; TRBD1 aligns across 7 bases. CDR3 region: CASSSPAGGGYTF. Written as DNA, the CDR3 is TGTGCCAGCAGCTCCCCGGCAGGGGGAGGCTACACCTTC.